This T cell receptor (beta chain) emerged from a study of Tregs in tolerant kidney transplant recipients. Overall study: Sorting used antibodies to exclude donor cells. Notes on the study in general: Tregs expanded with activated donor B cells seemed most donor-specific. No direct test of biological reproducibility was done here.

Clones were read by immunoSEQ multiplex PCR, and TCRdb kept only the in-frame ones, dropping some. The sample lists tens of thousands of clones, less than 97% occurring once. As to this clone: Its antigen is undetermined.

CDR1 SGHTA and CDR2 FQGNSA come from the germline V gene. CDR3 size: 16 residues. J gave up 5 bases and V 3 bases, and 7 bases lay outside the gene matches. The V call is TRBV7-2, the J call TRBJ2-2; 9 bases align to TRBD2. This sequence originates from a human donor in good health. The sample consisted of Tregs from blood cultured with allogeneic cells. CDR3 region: CASSFERGARTGELFF. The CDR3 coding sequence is TGTGCCAGCAGCTTCGAGCGGGGGGCGAGAACCGGGGAGCTGTTTTTT.